This TCR beta chain comes out of a study of follicular helper T cells after annual influenza vaccination. Overall study findings and caveats: Rare clonotypes were missed; only about 8.5-20% of cells gave TCRB.

Germline CDR1 SEHNR, CDR2 FQNEAQ (reference sequence). There are 16 residues in the CDR3. With V trimmed by 5 bases and J by 5 bases, 10 bases remained unmatched. TCRdb's copy holds only in-frame clones and misses some; the assay was immunoSEQ multiplex PCR. The table includes about 15,000 clones, roughly 83% detected once. In the case of this clone: The target antigen is unknown.

Regarding time point: 2014-2015 season, 7 days after vaccination. The chain couples TRBV7-9 to TRBJ2-3, with TRBD2 identical over 10 bases. The source material was CXCR5+ CD38- circulating T follicular helper cells from blood, sampled 7 days after influenza vaccination. The subset is: circulating Tfh, non-naive CD4+CXCR5+PD-1+ (ICOS+CD38+ or ICOS-CD38-). The TCR sequence derives from an adult who received the influenza vaccine. CDR3 protein: CASSPDGSGRLDTQYF. The DNA for the CDR3 is TGTGCCAGCAGCCCCGATGGTAGCGGGAGGCTAGATACGCAGTATTTT.